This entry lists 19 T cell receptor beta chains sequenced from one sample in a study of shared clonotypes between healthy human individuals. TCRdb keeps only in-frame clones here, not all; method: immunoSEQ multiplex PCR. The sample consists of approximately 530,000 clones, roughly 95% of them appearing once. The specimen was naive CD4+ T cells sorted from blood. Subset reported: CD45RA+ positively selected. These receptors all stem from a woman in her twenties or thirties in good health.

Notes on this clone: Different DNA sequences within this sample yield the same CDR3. CDR3 sequence: CAISESGRSYEQYF. The CDR3 DNA follows: TGTGCCATCAGTGAGTCCGGCAGATCCTACGAGCAGTACTTC. The chain has TRBV10-3 and TRBJ2-7, with unresolved D. The CDR3 consists of 14 residues. CDR1 and CDR2 (germline): ENHRY, SYGVKD. Trimming cost V 0 bases and J 1 base, with 7 bases left between them.

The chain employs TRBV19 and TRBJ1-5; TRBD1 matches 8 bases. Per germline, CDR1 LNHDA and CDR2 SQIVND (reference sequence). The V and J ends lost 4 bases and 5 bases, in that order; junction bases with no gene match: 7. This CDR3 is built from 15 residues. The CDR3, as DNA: TGTGCCAGTAGTAACTCAGGGGGCTCACATCAGCCCCAGCATTTT. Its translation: CASSNSGGSHQPQHF.

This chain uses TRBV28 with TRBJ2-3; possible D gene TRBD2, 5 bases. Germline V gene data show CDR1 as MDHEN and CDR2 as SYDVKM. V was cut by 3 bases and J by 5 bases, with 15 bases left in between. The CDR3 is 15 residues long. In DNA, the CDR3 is TGTGCCAGCAGTTTGGTCGGGAAAGCCGGAGATACGCAGTATTTT. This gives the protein CASSLVGKAGDTQYF. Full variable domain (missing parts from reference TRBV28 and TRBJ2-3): DVKVTQSSRYLVKRTGEKVFLECVQDMDHENMFWYRQDPGLGLRLIYFSYDVKMKEKGDIPEGYSVSREKKERFSLILESASTNQTSMYLCASSLVGKAGDTQYFGPGTRLTVL.

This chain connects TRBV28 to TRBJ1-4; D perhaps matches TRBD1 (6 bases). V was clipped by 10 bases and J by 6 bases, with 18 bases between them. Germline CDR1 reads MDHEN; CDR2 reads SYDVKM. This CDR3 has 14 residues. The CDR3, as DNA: TGTGCCATCATGGGGGGGGGCGTGGATGAAAAACTGTTTTTT. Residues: CAIMGGGVDEKLFF.

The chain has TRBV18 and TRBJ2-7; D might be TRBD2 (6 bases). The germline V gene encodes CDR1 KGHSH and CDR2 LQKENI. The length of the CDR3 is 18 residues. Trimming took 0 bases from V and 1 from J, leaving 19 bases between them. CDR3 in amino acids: CASSPPFPLGGISYEQYF. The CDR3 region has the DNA TGTGCCAGCTCACCACCCTTTCCGCTCGGAGGGATATCCTACGAGCAGTACTTC.

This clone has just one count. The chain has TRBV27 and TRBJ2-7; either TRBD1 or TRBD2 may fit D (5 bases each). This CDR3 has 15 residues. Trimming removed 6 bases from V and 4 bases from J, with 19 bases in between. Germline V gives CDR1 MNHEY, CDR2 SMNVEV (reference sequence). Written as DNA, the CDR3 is TGTGCCAGCAGACGAGGCGAGGGGTATGGGTACGAGCAGTACTTC. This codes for CASRRGEGYGYEQYF.

CDR3 amino acids: CSVVSGIGNTEAFF. The CDR3 coding sequence is TGCAGCGTTGTTTCAGGGATTGGGAACACTGAAGCTTTCTTT. V gene TRBV29-1 combines with J gene TRBJ1-1; the D gene is possibly TRBD1 (5 bases). CDR3 length: 14 residues. Trimming stripped 4 bases from V and 1 base from J, with 13 bases between. Germline assignment: CDR1 SQVTM and CDR2 ANQGSEA.

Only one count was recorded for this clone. The CDR3 here is CASSLGGISAEKLFF. The CDR3 DNA reads as TGCGCCAGCAGCTTGGGTGGCATTAGCGCTGAAAAACTGTTTTTT. The V and J genes are TRBV5-1 and TRBJ1-4; D is undetermined. Per the germline V gene, CDR1 is SGHRS and CDR2 is YFSETQ. Trimming removed 0 bases at V and 7 bases at J, with 13 bases between. The CDR3 sequence is 15 residues long.

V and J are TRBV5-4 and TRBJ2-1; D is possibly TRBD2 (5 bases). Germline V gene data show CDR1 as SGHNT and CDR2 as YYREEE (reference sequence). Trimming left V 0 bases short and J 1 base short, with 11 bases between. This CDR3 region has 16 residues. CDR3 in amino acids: CASSLDLSGSYNEQFF. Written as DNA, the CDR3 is TGTGCCAGCAGCTTGGATTTGAGCGGATCCTACAATGAGCAGTTCTTC.

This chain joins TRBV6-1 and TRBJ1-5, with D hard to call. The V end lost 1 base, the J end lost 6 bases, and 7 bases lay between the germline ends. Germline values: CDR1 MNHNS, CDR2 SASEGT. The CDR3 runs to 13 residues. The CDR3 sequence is CASSEELFQPQHF. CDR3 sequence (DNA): TGTGCCAGCAGTGAAGAATTGTTTCAGCCCCAGCATTTT.

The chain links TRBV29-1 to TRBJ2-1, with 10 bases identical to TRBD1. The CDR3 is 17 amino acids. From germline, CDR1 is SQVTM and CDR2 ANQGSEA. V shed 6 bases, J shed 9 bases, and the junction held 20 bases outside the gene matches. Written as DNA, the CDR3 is TGCAGCGTCCAAGATCCCTCCGGGACAGGGGCCTGGGGTGAGCAGTTCTTC. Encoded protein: CSVQDPSGTGAWGEQFF.

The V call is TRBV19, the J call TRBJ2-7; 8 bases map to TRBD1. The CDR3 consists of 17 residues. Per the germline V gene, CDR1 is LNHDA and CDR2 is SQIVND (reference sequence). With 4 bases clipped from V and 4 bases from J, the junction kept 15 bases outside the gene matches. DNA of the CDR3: TGTGCCAGTAGTACTAGCAGGGGGCCGAGGGGTCTTTACGAGCAGTACTTC. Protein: CASSTSRGPRGLYEQYF.

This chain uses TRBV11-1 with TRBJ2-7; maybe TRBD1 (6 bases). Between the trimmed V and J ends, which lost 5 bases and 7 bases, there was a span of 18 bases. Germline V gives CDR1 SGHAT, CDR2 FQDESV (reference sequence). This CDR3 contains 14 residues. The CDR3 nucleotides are TGTGCCAGCAGCCCGGTACAGGGAAAAGGGGAGCAGTACTTC. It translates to CASSPVQGKGEQYF.

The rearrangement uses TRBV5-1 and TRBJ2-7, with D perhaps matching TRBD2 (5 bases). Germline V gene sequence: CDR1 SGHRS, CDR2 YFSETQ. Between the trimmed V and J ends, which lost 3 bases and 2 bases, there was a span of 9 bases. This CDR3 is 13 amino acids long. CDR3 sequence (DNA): TGCGCCAGCAGCTACTCGGGGACCTACGAGCAGTACTTC. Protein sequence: CASSYSGTYEQYF. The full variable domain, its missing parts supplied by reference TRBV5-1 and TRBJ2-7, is KAGVTQTPRYLIKTRGQQVTLSCSPISGHRSVSWYQQTPGQGLQFLFEYFSETQRNKGNFPGRFSGRQFSNSRSEMNVSTLELGDSALYLCASSYSGTYEQYFGPGTRLTVT.

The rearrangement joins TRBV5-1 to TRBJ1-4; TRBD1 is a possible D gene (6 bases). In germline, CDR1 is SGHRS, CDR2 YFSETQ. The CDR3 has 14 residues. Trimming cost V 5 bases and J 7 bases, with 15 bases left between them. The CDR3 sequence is CASRTWTAGEKLFF. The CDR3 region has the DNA TGCGCCAGCAGGACGTGGACAGCTGGTGAAAAACTGTTTTTT.

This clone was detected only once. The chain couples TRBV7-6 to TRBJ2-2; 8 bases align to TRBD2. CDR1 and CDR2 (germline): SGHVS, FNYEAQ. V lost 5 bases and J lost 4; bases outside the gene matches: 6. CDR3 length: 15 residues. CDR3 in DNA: TGTGCCAGCAGCCTGGCGGGGGGAACCACCGGGGAGCTGTTTTTT. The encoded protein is CASSLAGGTTGELFF.

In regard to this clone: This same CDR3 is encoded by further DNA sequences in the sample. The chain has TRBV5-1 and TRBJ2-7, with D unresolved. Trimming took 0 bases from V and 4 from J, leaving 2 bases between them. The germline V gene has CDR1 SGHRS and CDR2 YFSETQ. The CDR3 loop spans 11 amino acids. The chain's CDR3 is CASSLGYEQYF. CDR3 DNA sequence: TGCGCCAGCAGCTTGGGATACGAGCAGTACTTC.

CDR3 in amino acids: CASSQGQGAGQPQHF. Here the CDR3 DNA reads TGCGCCAGCAGCCAAGGACAGGGGGCGGGTCAGCCCCAGCATTTT. V is TRBV4-1 and J is TRBJ1-5, with 10 bases matching TRBD1. This CDR3 region has 15 residues. Germline CDR1 is MGHRA and CDR2 is YSYEKL. V lost 1 base, J lost 6 bases, and 3 bases stayed unmatched.

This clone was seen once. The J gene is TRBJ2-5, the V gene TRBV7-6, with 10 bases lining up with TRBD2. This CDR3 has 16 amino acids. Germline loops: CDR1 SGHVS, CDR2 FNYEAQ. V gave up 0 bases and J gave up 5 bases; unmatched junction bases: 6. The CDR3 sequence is CASSLAEGSGRETQYF. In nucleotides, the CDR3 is TGTGCCAGCAGCTTAGCGGAAGGTAGCGGGAGGGAGACCCAGTACTTC.